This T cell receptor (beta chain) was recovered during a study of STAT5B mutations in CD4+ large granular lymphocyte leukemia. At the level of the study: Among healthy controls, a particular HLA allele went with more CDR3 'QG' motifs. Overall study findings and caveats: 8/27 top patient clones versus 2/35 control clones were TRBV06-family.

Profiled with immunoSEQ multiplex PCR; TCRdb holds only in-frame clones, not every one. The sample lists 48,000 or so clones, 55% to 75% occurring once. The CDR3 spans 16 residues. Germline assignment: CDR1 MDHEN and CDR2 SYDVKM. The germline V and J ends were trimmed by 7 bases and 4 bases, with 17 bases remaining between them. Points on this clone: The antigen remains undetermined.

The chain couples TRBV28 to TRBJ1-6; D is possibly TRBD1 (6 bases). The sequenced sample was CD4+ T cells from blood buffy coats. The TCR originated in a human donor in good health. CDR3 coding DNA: TGTGCCAGCACCAAACGCCGGGACACTTATAATTCACCCCTCCACTTT. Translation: CASTKRRDTYNSPLHF.